The 15 T cell receptor beta chains given below trace back to one sample, sequenced in a study of blood T cell repertoires in COVID-19. Produced via immunoSEQ multiplex PCR; TCRdb's table is partial and in-frame only. The data contain approximately 100,000 clones, around 90% of them seen just once; the ten biggest clones take up about 4.2%. The sample comprised peripheral blood. The receptors here all came from a human donor with COVID-19, enrolled during active disease. The donor label of this sample is uncertain.

V gene TRBV7-9 combines with J gene TRBJ1-6; 7 nucleotides agree with TRBD1. This CDR3 region has 17 residues. After removal of 5 bases from V and 2 bases from J, the junction contained 9 bases not matched to a gene. Germline V CDR1 and CDR2: SEHNR, FQNEAQ (reference sequence). The CDR3 reads CASSLIQGTPYNSPLHF. CDR3 bases: TGTGCCAGCAGCCTGATACAGGGGACCCCCTATAATTCACCCCTCCACTTT.

This chain uses TRBV3-1 (or the pseudogene TRBV3-2) with TRBJ2-5; possibly TRBD1 for D (6 bases). The CDR3 covers 15 residues. The germline gives CDR1 LGHDT, CDR2 YNNKEL (reference sequence). Trimming cost V 1 base and J 3 bases, with 12 bases left between them. CDR3 amino acids: CASSQVGWTEETQYF. CDR3 DNA sequence: TGTGCCAGCAGCCAAGTTGGTTGGACAGAAGAGACCCAGTACTTC.

The count of this clone is one. The chain carries TRBV2 and TRBJ2-1; a possible D gene is TRBD2 (6 bases). The CDR3 is 15 amino acids. The V end lost 2 bases, the J end lost 3 bases, and 11 bases lay between the germline ends. CDR1 SNHLY and CDR2 FYNNEI come from the germline V gene. The CDR3 spells CASSEWRANYNEQFF. CDR3 in DNA: TGTGCCAGCAGTGAATGGAGGGCGAACTACAATGAGCAGTTCTTC.

V is TRBV19 and J is TRBJ1-1; D not certain. CDR1 is LNHDA and CDR2 is SQIVND in the germline V gene (reference sequence). Between the trimmed V and J ends, which lost 5 bases and 1 base, there was a span of 11 bases. CDR3 size: 14 residues. The CDR3 bases are TGTGCCAGTAGTGATCGGGGTAGGAACACTGAAGCTTTCTTT. Its protein is CASSDRGRNTEAFF.

The gene calls are TRBV7-7 and TRBJ2-5, with D perhaps matching TRBD1 (5 bases). Trimming cost V 5 bases and J 4 bases, with 11 bases left between them. Germline V gene data show CDR1 as SSHAT and CDR2 as FNYEAQ (reference sequence). This CDR3 contains 13 residues. The CDR3 region has the DNA TGTGCCAGCAGCATCCAGGGTTCAGAGACCCAGTACTTC. Translating it yields CASSIQGSETQYF.

This chain joins TRBV5-1 and TRBJ2-7; a possible D gene is TRBD2 (7 bases). Germline V CDR1 and CDR2: SGHRS, YFSETQ. Trimming cost V 4 bases and J 5 bases, with 19 bases left between them. The CDR3 spans 15 residues. CDR3 residues: CASSPFVGGRDEQYF. The CDR3 region has the DNA TGCGCCAGCAGCCCCTTCGTCGGGGGGCGAGACGAGCAGTACTTC.

CDR3 amino acids: CSGGQGVDYGYTF. The CDR3 nucleotides are TGCAGCGGCGGACAGGGGGTAGACTATGGCTACACCTTC. This chain links TRBV29-1 with TRBJ1-2; 10 nucleotides match TRBD1. Germline CDR1 reads SQVTM; CDR2 reads ANQGSEA. This CDR3 comprises 13 residues. The ends lost 7 bases at V and 3 bases at J; junction bases unmatched: 5.

The V and J genes are TRBV5-1 and TRBJ2-5; 8 nucleotides line up with TRBD1. V dropped 5 bases and J dropped 0; count of bases not matched to a gene: 6. The germline V gene has CDR1 SGHRS and CDR2 YFSETQ. This CDR3 is 15 amino acids long. CDR3 residues: CASRGRDRYQETQYF. The CDR3 coding sequence is TGCGCCAGCAGAGGCCGGGACAGGTACCAAGAGACCCAGTACTTC.

The gene calls are TRBV7-3 and TRBJ2-6; D might be TRBD1 (6 bases). CDR1 and CDR2 (germline): SGHTA, FQGTGA. V shed 5 bases and J shed 4 bases, with 12 bases lying between them. CDR3 size: 15 residues. CDR3 residues: CASSGDRTGANVLTF. The CDR3 DNA sequence: TGTGCCAGCAGCGGTGACAGGACCGGGGCCAACGTCCTGACTTTC.

The V and J genes are TRBV11-3 and TRBJ2-5; D is perhaps TRBD1 (8 bases). The V gene lost 5 bases and the J gene lost 0 bases, with 19 bases spanning the gap. Germline loops: CDR1 SGHNT, CDR2 YENEEA. The CDR3 runs 17 residues. The CDR3 coding sequence is TGTGCCAGCAGCATTCGGACAGGGAGGGTAGACCAAGAGACCCAGTACTTC. Protein product: CASSIRTGRVDQETQYF. The variable domain in full, completed from reference TRBV11-3 and TRBJ2-5, reads EAGVVQSPRYKIIEKKQPVAFWCNPISGHNTLYWYLQNLGQGPELLIRYENEEAVDDSQLPKDRFSAERLKGVDSTLKIQPAELGDSAVYLCASSIRTGRVDQETQYFGPGTRLLVL.

The chain recombines TRBV12-2 with TRBJ2-7; TRBD2, the table's D call, was not compared with the DNA. TRBV12-2 is annotated as a pseudogene. The CDR3 is 16 amino acids. Here the CDR3 DNA reads TGTGCAAGTCGCTTAGTACTCCGGGGAATCGTCTACGAGCAGTACTTC. Its protein product is CASRLVLRGIVYEQYF.

V usage is TRBV10-3 and J usage is TRBJ2-7; 10 bases align to TRBD1. V trimming: 0 bases; J trimming: 2 bases; junction bases outside the gene matches: 4. This CDR3 is built from 16 residues. Germline CDR1 ENHRY, CDR2 SYGVKD. The CDR3 here is CAISESAGTGAYEQYF. In DNA form, the CDR3 reads TGTGCCATCAGTGAGTCGGCCGGGACAGGGGCCTACGAGCAGTACTTC.

This chain joins TRBV6-5 and TRBJ2-7, with 8 nucleotides matching TRBD1. With V trimmed by 0 bases and J by 2 bases, 3 bases remained unmatched. The CDR3 covers 15 residues. The germline V gene has CDR1 MNHEY and CDR2 SVGAGI. The CDR3 DNA sequence: TGTGCCAGCAGTTACTCGACAGGGGCCCCCTACGAGCAGTACTTC. Its protein is CASSYSTGAPYEQYF.

The V gene is TRBV12-3 or TRBV12-4, the J gene TRBJ2-7; no firm D call. CDR3 length equals 11 residues. With 6 bases removed from V and 3 bases from J, the gap between germline ends came to 6 bases. The CDR3: CASSEHYEQYF. The CDR3 coding sequence is TGTGCCAGCAGCGAACACTACGAGCAGTACTTC.

This chain connects TRBV11-2 to TRBJ2-1, with 16 bases lining up with TRBD2. The CDR3 loop spans 15 amino acids. Losses at the gene ends were 7 bases for V and 5 bases for J; bases not matched to a gene: 2. Germline CDR1 and CDR2: SGHAT and FQNNGV. CDR3: CASKGLAGGNNEQFF. The CDR3 nucleotides read TGTGCCAGCAAGGGACTAGCGGGGGGGAACAATGAGCAGTTCTTC. Together with reference TRBV11-2 and TRBJ2-1, the CDR3 gives the full variable domain: EAGVAQSPRYKIIEKRQSVAFWCNPISGHATLYWYQQILGQGPKLLIQFQNNGVVDDSQLPKDRFSAERLKGVDSTLKIQPAKLEDSAVYLCASKGLAGGNNEQFFGPGTRLTVL.